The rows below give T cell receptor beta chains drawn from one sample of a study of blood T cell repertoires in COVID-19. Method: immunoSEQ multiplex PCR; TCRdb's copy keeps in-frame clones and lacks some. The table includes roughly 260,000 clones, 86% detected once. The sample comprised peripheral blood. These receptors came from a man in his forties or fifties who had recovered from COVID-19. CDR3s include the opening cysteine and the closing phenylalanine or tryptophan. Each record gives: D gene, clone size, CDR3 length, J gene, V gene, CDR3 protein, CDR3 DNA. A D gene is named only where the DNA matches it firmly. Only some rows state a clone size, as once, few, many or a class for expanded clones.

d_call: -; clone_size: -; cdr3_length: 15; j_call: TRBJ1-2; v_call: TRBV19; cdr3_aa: CASTPTLTVLYGYTF; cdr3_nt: TGTGCCAGTACTCCCACCCTGACAGTTCTCTATGGCTACACCTTC
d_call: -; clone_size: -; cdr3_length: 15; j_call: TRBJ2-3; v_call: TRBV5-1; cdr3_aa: CASSLGSGSTDTQYF; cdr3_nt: TGCGCCAGCAGCCTCGGGAGCGGGAGCACAGATACGCAGTATTTT
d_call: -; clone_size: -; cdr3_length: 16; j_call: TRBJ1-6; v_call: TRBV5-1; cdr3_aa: CASSPSLDRDNSPLHF; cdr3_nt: TGCGCCAGCAGTCCCTCCTTGGACAGAGATAATTCACCCCTCCACTTT
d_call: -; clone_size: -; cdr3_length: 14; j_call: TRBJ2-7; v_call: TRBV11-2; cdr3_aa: CASSATWQSYEQYF; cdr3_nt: TGTGCCAGCAGCGCCACGTGGCAGTCCTACGAGCAGTACTTC
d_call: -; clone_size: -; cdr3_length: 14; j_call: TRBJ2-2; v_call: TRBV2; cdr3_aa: CASSVVMNTGELFF; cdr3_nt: TGTGCCAGCAGTGTAGTAATGAACACCGGGGAGCTGTTTTTT
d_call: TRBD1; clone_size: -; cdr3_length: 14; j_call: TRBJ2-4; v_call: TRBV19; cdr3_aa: CASSRTGNLDIQYF; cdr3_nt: TGTGCCAGTAGTAGGACAGGGAATTTGGACATTCAGTACTTC
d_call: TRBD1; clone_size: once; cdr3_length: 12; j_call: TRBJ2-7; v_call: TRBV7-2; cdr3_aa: CASSLQGLEQYF; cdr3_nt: TGTGCCAGCAGTTTACAGGGGCTCGAGCAGTACTTC
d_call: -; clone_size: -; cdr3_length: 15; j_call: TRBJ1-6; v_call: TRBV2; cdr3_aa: CASSEAPGHPSPLHF; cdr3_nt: TGTGCCAGCAGTGAAGCTCCGGGACATCCTTCACCCCTCCACTTT
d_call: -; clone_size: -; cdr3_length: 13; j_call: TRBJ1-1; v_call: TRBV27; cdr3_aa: CATRRGRNTEAFF; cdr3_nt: TGTGCCACCCGCCGGGGTAGGAACACTGAAGCTTTCTTT
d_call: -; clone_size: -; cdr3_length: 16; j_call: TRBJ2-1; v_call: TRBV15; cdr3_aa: CATSRGGRVSYNEQFF; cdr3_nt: TGTGCCACCAGCAGAGGGGGCAGGGTTTCCTACAATGAGCAGTTCTTC
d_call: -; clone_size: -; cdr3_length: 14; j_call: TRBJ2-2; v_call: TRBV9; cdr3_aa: CASSVVGGAGELFF; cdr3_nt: TGTGCCAGCAGCGTAGTCGGGGGAGCCGGGGAGCTGTTTTTT
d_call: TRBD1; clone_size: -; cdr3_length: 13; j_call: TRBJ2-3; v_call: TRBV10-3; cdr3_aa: CAIRDSSTDTQYF; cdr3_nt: TGTGCCATAAGGGACAGTTCGACAGATACGCAGTATTTT
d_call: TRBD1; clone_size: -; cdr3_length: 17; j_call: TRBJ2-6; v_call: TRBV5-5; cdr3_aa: CASSLARTGPLRGVLTF; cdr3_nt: TGTGCCAGCAGCTTGGCCAGGACAGGGCCTTTGAGGGGCGTCCTGACTTTC
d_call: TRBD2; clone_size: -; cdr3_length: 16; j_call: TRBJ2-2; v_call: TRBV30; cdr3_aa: CAWSVLAGVAPGELFF; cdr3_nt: TGTGCCTGGAGTGTACTAGCGGGAGTAGCTCCCGGGGAGCTGTTTTTT
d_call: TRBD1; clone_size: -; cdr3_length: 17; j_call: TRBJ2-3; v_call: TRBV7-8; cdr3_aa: CASSAGTARTSTDTQYF; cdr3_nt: TGTGCCAGCAGCGCCGGGACAGCCCGCACTAGCACAGATACGCAGTATTTT
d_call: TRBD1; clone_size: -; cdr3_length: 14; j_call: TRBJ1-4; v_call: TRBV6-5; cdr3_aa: CASRQGALIWKLFF; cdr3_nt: TGTGCCAGCAGACAGGGGGCGCTTATCTGGAAACTGTTTTTT
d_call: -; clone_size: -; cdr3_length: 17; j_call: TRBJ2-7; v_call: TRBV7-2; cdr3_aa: CASSRILSGALPYEQYF; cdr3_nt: TGTGCCAGCAGCAGAATTCTTAGTGGGGCCCTACCCTACGAGCAGTACTTC
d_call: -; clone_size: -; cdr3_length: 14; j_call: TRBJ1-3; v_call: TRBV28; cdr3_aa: CASSSTGLGNTIYF; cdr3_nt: TGTGCCAGCAGTTCTACAGGGCTTGGAAACACCATATATTTT
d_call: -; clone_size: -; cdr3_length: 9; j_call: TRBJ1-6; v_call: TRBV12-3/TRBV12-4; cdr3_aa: CATGLPLHF; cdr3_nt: TGTGCCACGGGACTCCCCCTCCACTTT
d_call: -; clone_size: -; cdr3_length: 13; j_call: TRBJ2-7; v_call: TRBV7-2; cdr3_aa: CASSPQRAGEQYF; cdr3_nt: TGTGCCAGCAGCCCCCAGAGGGCGGGTGAGCAGTACTTC
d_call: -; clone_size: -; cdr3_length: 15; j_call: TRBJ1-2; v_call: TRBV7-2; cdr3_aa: CASSPALDTAYGYTF; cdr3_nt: TGTGCCAGCAGCCCAGCTCTTGACACCGCCTATGGCTACACCTTC
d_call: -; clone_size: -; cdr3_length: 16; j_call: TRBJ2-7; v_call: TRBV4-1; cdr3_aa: CASSQEGGGSYYEQYF; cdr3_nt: TGCGCCAGCAGCCAAGAGGGAGGAGGCAGCTATTACGAGCAGTACTTC
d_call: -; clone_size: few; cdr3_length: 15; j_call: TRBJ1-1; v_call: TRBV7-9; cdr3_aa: CASSVIRAANTEAFF; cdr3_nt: TGTGCCAGCAGCGTAATCAGGGCGGCGAACACTGAAGCTTTCTTT
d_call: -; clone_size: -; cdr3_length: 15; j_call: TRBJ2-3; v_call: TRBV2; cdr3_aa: CASTGTDWGSDTQYF; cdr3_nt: TGTGCCAGCACTGGGACTGATTGGGGCTCCGATACGCAGTATTTT
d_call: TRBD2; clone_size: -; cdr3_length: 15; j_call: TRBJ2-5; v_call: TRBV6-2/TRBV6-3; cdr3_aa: CASSPRLAVQETQYF; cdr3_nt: TGTGCCAGCAGCCCCAGACTAGCCGTCCAGGAGACCCAGTACTTC
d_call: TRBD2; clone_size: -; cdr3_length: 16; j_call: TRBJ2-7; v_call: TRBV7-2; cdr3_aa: CASSFSLASGSYEQYF; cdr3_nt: TGTGCCAGCAGCTTCTCCCTCGCTAGCGGGAGCTACGAGCAGTACTTC
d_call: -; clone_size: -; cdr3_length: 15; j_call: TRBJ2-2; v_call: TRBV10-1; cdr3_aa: CASSAGQINTGELFF; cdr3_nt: TGCGCCAGCAGTGCTGGACAGATTAACACCGGGGAGCTGTTTTTT
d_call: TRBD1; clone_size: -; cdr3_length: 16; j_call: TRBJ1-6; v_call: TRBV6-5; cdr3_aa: CASSYSWTGLISPLHF; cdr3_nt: TGTGCCAGCAGTTACTCATGGACAGGGCTTATTTCACCCCTCCACTTT
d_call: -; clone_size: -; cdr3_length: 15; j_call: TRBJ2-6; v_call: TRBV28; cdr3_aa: CASSFIAGGANVLTF; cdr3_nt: TGTGCCAGCAGTTTTATCGCGGGTGGGGCCAACGTCCTGACTTTC
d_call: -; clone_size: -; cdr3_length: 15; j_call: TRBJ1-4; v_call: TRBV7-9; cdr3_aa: CASSTTGNTNEKLFF; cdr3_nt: TGTGCCAGCAGCACGACAGGCAATACTAATGAAAAACTGTTTTTT
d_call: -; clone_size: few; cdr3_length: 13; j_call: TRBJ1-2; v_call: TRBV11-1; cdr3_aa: CASSAPGGYGYTF; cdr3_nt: TGTGCCAGCAGTGCCCCGGGGGGCTATGGCTACACCTTC
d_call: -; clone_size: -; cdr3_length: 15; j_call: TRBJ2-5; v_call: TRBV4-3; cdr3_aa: CASSQDLKSQETQYF; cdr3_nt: TGCGCCAGCAGCCAAGATCTAAAGTCCCAAGAGACCCAGTACTTC
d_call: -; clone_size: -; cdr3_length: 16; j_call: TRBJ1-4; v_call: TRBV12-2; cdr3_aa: CASRLSRRATNEKLFF; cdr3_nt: TGTGCAAGTCGCTTAAGTAGACGGGCAACTAATGAAAAACTGTTTTTT
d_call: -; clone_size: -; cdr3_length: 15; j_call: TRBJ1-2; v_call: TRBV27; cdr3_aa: CASSPSGGGRYGYTF; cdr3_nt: TGTGCCAGCAGCCCCTCTGGCGGGGGACGATATGGCTACACCTTC
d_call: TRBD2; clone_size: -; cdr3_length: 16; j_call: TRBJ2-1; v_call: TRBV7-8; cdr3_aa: CASSLRTSGAYNEQFF; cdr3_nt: TGTGCCAGCAGCTTAAGGACTAGCGGAGCCTACAATGAGCAGTTCTTC
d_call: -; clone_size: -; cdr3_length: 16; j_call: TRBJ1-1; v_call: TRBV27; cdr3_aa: CASSAPGRGKNTEAFF; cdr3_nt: TGTGCCAGCAGTGCTCCGGGGAGAGGAAAGAACACTGAAGCTTTCTTT
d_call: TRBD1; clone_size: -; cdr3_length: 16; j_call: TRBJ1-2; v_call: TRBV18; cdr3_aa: CASSPIGTGINYGYTF; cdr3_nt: TGTGCCAGCTCACCAATAGGGACAGGAATTAACTATGGCTACACCTTC
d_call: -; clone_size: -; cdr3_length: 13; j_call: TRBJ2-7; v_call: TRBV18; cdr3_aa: CASSPNPHSGQYF; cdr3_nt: TGTGCCAGCTCACCAAACCCCCACAGCGGGCAGTACTTC
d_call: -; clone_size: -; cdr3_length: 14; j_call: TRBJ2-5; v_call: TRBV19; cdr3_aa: CASNSPGLQETQYF; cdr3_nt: TGTGCCAGTAATTCTCCCGGACTACAAGAGACCCAGTACTTC
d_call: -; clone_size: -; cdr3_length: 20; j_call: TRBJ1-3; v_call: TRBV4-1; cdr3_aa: CASSQGLRDGGSGAGNTIYF; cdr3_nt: TGCGCCAGCAGCCAAGGCCTCCGGGACGGGGGATCAGGAGCTGGAAACACCATATATTTT
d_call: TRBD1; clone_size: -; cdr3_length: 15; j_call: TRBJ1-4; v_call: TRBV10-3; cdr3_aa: CAISATDRGNEKLFF; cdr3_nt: TGTGCCATCAGTGCCACGGACAGGGGTAATGAAAAACTGTTTTTT
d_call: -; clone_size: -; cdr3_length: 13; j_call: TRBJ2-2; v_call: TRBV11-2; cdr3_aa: CASSLTLTGELFF; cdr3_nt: TGTGCCAGCAGCCTCACATTGACCGGGGAGCTGTTTTTT